What follows are 27 T cell receptor beta chains derived from one specimen sequenced in a study of shared clonotypes between healthy human individuals (dated by TCRdb to the early 2020s). The receptor library was made with the immunoSEQ multiplex PCR assay. The table comes from immuneACCESS by way of TCRdb, which keeps in-frame sequences with V and J called. Part of the clones is missing from these tables; in studies checked, under half for an unresolved V gene and the rest for unknown reasons. The sample table lists 530,000 or so clones, 60% to 80% of them with a count of one. The ten largest clones capture roughly an eighth of the sample. Sequences were obtained from PBMCs. These receptors were taken from a woman aged 40 to 50 in good health. Some clones in this sample may be carry-over from other donors' samples.

The J gene is TRBJ1-1, the V gene TRBV7-9; D not resolved. Germline V gene data show CDR1 as SEHNR and CDR2 as FQNEAQ (reference sequence). This CDR3 comprises 14 residues. Between the trimmed V and J ends, which lost 6 bases and 5 bases, there was a span of 16 bases. The CDR3 spells CASSITEGWTEAFF. The CDR3 region has the DNA TGTGCCAGCAGTATCACGGAGGGTTGGACTGAAGCTTTCTTT.

The chain combines TRBV19 with TRBJ2-7, with 7 bases lining up with TRBD1. The CDR3 has 15 residues. V was clipped by 3 bases and J by 7 bases; unmatched bases: 12. Germline-derived CDR1 and CDR2 are LNHDA and SQIVND (reference sequence). The chain's CDR3 is CASSIVQGVFSEQYF. The CDR3 DNA sequence: TGTGCCAGTAGTATTGTGCAGGGGGTCTTCTCGGAGCAGTACTTC. The full variable domain, in which reference TRBV19 and TRBJ2-7 provide the parts outside the CDR3, is DGGITQSPKYLFRKEGQNVTLSCEQNLNHDAMYWYRQDPGQGLRLIYYSQIVNDFQKGDIAEGYSVSREKKESFPLTVTSAQKNPTAFYLCASSIVQGVFSEQYFGPGTRLTVT.

The rearrangement links TRBV7-2 to TRBJ1-1; D might be TRBD1 (6 bases). The length of the CDR3 is 14 residues. From germline, CDR1 is SGHTA and CDR2 FQGNSA. Deletions cut 5 bases from V and 0 bases from J, with 10 bases between. This CDR3 reads CASSRQVMNTEAFF. CDR3 nucleotide sequence: TGTGCCAGCAGCAGACAGGTCATGAACACTGAAGCTTTCTTT.

The J gene is TRBJ1-3, the V gene TRBV28; D call uncertain. The germline V and J ends were trimmed by 6 bases and 0 bases, with 12 bases remaining between them. Germline V lookup: CDR1 MDHEN, CDR2 SYDVKM. The CDR3 has 15 residues. CDR3 sequence: CASSPPGASGNTIYF. CDR3 DNA: TGTGCCAGCAGCCCCCCGGGTGCCTCTGGAAACACCATATATTTT.

The chain has TRBV9 and TRBJ2-5; TRBD2 matches at 12 bases. The CDR3 is made up of 16 amino acids. The trim removed 3 bases at V and 0 bases at J, leaving 3 bases unmatched. Germline-derived CDR1 and CDR2 are SGDLS and YYNGEE. DNA for the CDR3: TGTGCCAGCAGCGAGGGACTAGCGGGCAACCAAGAGACCCAGTACTTC. It yields the protein CASSEGLAGNQETQYF.

The gene calls are TRBV27 and TRBJ1-2; 11 bases agree with TRBD1. Per the germline V gene, CDR1 is MNHEY and CDR2 is SMNVEV (reference sequence). Trimming removed 0 bases from V and 7 bases from J; junction bases left unmatched: 7. CDR3 length equals 16 residues. Here the CDR3 DNA reads TGTGCCAGCAGTTTATCGCGGACAGGGGGCGCGTTTGGCTACACCTTC. It codes for CASSLSRTGGAFGYTF.

The chain combines TRBV18 with TRBJ2-5, with 14 bases that match TRBD2. V was pared by 3 bases and J by 3 bases, with 18 bases of the junction left unmatched. From germline, CDR1 is KGHSH and CDR2 LQKENI. The CDR3 contains 21 residues. CDR3 sequence (DNA): TGTGCCAGCTCACCCGGGACTAGCGGGAGTGTGGATCAATTGGAGAAAGAGACCCAGTACTTC. Its translation is CASSPGTSGSVDQLEKETQYF.

This chain uses TRBV9 with TRBJ2-7; 9 bases agree with TRBD1. Germline trimming cut 3 bases from V and 7 bases from J; bases unmatched to any gene: 5. The V gene's germline CDR1 is SGDLS and CDR2 YYNGEE. The CDR3 loop spans 13 amino acids. The CDR3: CASSEQGAGEQYF. CDR3 nucleotides: TGTGCCAGCAGCGAACAGGGGGCTGGGGAGCAGTACTTC.

V usage is TRBV30 and J usage is TRBJ2-3; D perhaps matches TRBD2 (5 bases). Germline CDR1 reads GTSNPN; CDR2 reads SVGIG (reference sequence). CDR3 length equals 14 residues. V dropped 5 bases and J dropped 2 bases, with 14 bases sitting between them. The chain's CDR3 is CAWSASRITDTQYF. Written as DNA, the CDR3 is TGTGCCTGGTCGGCTAGCCGCATCACAGATACGCAGTATTTT.

The rearrangement uses TRBV5-4 and TRBJ2-2; 11 nucleotides line up with TRBD1. V dropped 4 bases and J dropped 3; count of bases not matched to a gene: 2. Germline V gene data show CDR1 as SGHNT and CDR2 as YYREEE (reference sequence). This CDR3 contains 15 residues. CDR3 coding DNA: TGTGCCAGCAGCCGGGGACAGGGGGACACCGGGGAGCTGTTTTTT. Protein: CASSRGQGDTGELFF.

This chain uses TRBV5-4 with TRBJ1-2, with 12 bases aligning to TRBD1. The germline gives CDR1 SGHNT, CDR2 YYREEE (reference sequence). V lost 5 bases and J lost 8; bases outside the gene matches: 10. This CDR3 is built from 15 residues. CDR3 in amino acids: CASRAIGTGGVGYTF. The CDR3 region has the DNA TGTGCCAGCAGAGCCATCGGGACAGGGGGCGTCGGCTACACCTTC.

The chain has TRBV2 and TRBJ2-2; TRBD2 matches 7 bases. The junction had 3 bases not matched to a gene; V was cut back by 0 bases and J by 5 bases. The germline V gene encodes CDR1 SNHLY and CDR2 FYNNEI. CDR3 length equals 15 residues. Written as DNA, the CDR3 is TGTGCCAGCAGTGAAGCTACCGGGAGGACCGGGGAGCTGTTTTTT. Protein: CASSEATGRTGELFF.

The chain uses TRBV25-1 and TRBJ2-7, with D possibly matching TRBD2 (7 bases). The CDR3 is made up of 13 amino acids. Per the germline V gene, CDR1 is MGHDK and CDR2 is SYGVNS. V shed 9 bases and J shed 3 bases, with 15 bases lying between them. Written as DNA, the CDR3 is TGTGCCAGTAGGGGGGGCGGCCTCTACGAGCAGTACTTC. Protein sequence: CASRGGGLYEQYF.

The chain links TRBV7-2 to TRBJ2-7, with 9 bases lining up with TRBD1. With 4 bases clipped from V and 2 bases from J, the junction kept 12 bases outside the gene matches. The CDR3 is 17 amino acids. CDR1 and CDR2 (germline): SGHTA, FQGNSA. The CDR3 reads CASSSKVPGQGAYEQYF. CDR3 coding DNA: TGTGCCAGCAGCTCGAAAGTCCCGGGACAGGGAGCCTACGAGCAGTACTTC.

This chain links TRBV28 with TRBJ2-5; possible D gene TRBD2, 5 bases. Trimming took off 6 bases at V and 5 bases at J, with 19 bases between the two ends. Germline assignment: CDR1 MDHEN and CDR2 SYDVKM. CDR3 length: 15 amino acids. The CDR3 protein is CASSPPGSGSETQYF. In DNA, the CDR3 is TGTGCCAGCAGCCCCCCCGGGTCGGGAAGTGAGACCCAGTACTTC.

This chain uses TRBV6-5 with TRBJ1-5; D is undetermined. This CDR3 has 14 amino acids. Per the germline V gene, CDR1 is MNHEY and CDR2 is SVGAGI. V lost 5 bases and J 3 bases, leaving 11 bases between the germline ends. This chain's CDR3 is CASSRGRVNQPQHF. The CDR3, as DNA: TGTGCCAGCAGTCGTGGACGAGTCAATCAGCCCCAGCATTTT.

This clone has a handful of counts. CDR3 protein: CASSIPGLAGAEQYF. The CDR3 nucleotides read TGTGCCAGTAGTATCCCGGGACTAGCGGGAGCCGAGCAGTACTTC. The rearrangement links TRBV19 to TRBJ2-7, with 14 bases lining up with TRBD2. The CDR3 loop spans 15 amino acids. V was clipped by 3 bases and J by 6 bases; unmatched bases: 4. From germline, CDR1 is LNHDA and CDR2 SQIVND (reference sequence). The full variable domain, rest sourced from reference TRBV19 and TRBJ2-7, is DGGITQSPKYLFRKEGQNVTLSCEQNLNHDAMYWYRQDPGQGLRLIYYSQIVNDFQKGDIAEGYSVSREKKESFPLTVTSAQKNPTAFYLCASSIPGLAGAEQYFGPGTRLTVT.

The chain employs TRBV11-2 and TRBJ2-6; D is unclear. V was clipped by 1 base and J by 1 base, with 2 bases between them. CDR3 length: 14 residues. Germline CDR1 and CDR2: SGHAT and FQNNGV. CDR3 nucleotide sequence: TGTGCCAGCAGCTTAGTATCTGGGGCCAACGTCCTGACTTTC. It translates to CASSLVSGANVLTF.

This chain links TRBV6-4 with TRBJ2-3, with D tentatively TRBD2 (5 bases). Looked up from germline, CDR1 is MRHNA and CDR2 is SNTAGT. CDR3 length equals 14 residues. Trimming pared 1 base from V and 3 bases from J, leaving 8 bases between. The CDR3 coding sequence is TGTGCCAGCAGTGACTTGGGCGGGACAGATACGCAGTATTTT. Translated: CASSDLGGTDTQYF.

This clone appeared many times. The V gene is TRBV6-1, the J gene TRBJ2-7; the match to TRBD2 covers 10 bases. Trimming at V came to 10 bases and at J to 0 bases, leaving 6 bases not matched to a gene. CDR1 and CDR2 from the germline V gene are MNHNS and SASEGT. CDR3 length: 14 amino acids. In DNA form, the CDR3 reads TGTGCCACCCCCGGGACTAGCGCCTCCTACGAGCAGTACTTC. Encoded protein: CATPGTSASYEQYF.

V gene TRBV6-1 combines with J gene TRBJ1-1; 7 bases are shared with TRBD1. Germline CDR1 is MNHNS and CDR2 is SASEGT. The CDR3 covers 15 residues. The junction had 8 bases not matched to a gene; V was cut back by 4 bases and J by 3 bases. This CDR3 reads CASSGTGGRDTEAFF. The CDR3 coding sequence is TGTGCCAGCAGTGGGACAGGTGGGCGGGACACTGAAGCTTTCTTT.

This chain uses TRBV13 with TRBJ2-3; TRBD2 agrees at 12 bases. Germline CDR1 is PRHDT and CDR2 is FYEKMQ (reference sequence). The V and J ends lost 0 bases and 6 bases, in that order; junction bases with no gene match: 1. There are 15 residues in the CDR3. The CDR3 DNA reads as TGTGCCAGCAGCTTAGGCCTAGCGGGAGGGGATACGCAGTATTTT. Protein product: CASSLGLAGGDTQYF. Full variable domain (missing parts from reference TRBV13 and TRBJ2-3): AAGVIQSPRHLIKEKRETATLKCYPIPRHDTVYWYQQGPGQDPQFLISFYEKMQSDKGSIPDRFSAQQFSDYHSELNMSSLELGDSALYFCASSLGLAGGDTQYFGPGTRLTVL.

The chain couples TRBV18 to TRBJ1-1; D is possibly TRBD1 (5 bases). The CDR3 has 15 residues. The germline V gene has CDR1 KGHSH and CDR2 LQKENI. V was trimmed by 8 bases and J by 5 bases, leaving 21 bases between them. The CDR3 DNA reads TGTGCCAGCCGGGGGATGGGGGGGATGAGTACTGAAGCTTTCTTT. Translation: CASRGMGGMSTEAFF.

This clone was observed once. The V call is TRBV27, the J call TRBJ2-2; D call uncertain. In germline, CDR1 is MNHEY, CDR2 SMNVEV (reference sequence). V was clipped by 6 bases and J by 3 bases, with 11 bases between them. The CDR3 length is 14 residues. CDR3 residues: CASSIGWDTGELFF. CDR3 nucleotides: TGTGCCAGCAGCATAGGATGGGACACCGGGGAGCTGTTTTTT.

This clone was counted once. The rearrangement uses TRBV6-5 and TRBJ1-2, with no clear D. CDR1 and CDR2 (germline): MNHEY, SVGAGI. CDR3 length equals 12 residues. V shed 5 bases and J shed 1 base, with 5 bases lying between them. This CDR3 reads CASSEGNYGYTF. CDR3 DNA sequence: TGTGCCAGCAGTGAGGGTAACTATGGCTACACCTTC.

The gene calls are TRBV4-2 and TRBJ2-5; D is unclear. CDR3 size: 14 residues. CDR1 and CDR2 from the germline V gene are LGHNA and YNFKEQ. V lost 4 bases, J lost 5 bases, and 14 bases lay in between. The CDR3, as DNA: TGTGCCAGCAGCCTCCCGGGCCGTGGGGAGACCCAGTACTTC. Translating gives CASSLPGRGETQYF.

V usage is TRBV28 and J usage is TRBJ2-1, with 13 bases identical to TRBD2. Per the germline V gene, CDR1 is MDHEN and CDR2 is SYDVKM. The CDR3 sequence is 17 residues long. The junction had 11 bases not matched to a gene; V was cut back by 6 bases and J by 6 bases. CDR3 region: CASRPGGLAGVLNEQFF. The CDR3 nucleotides are TGTGCCAGCAGGCCTGGTGGACTAGCGGGAGTTCTCAATGAGCAGTTCTTC.